This T cell receptor (beta chain) was found in a study of early T cells in non-severe SARS-CoV-2 infection (dated by TCRdb to the early 2020s). Context from the whole study: Bulk RNA from unsorted whole blood was used for TCR sequencing, so alpha and beta chains could not be paired.

The investigation overall reported the following: VDJdb matching was skewed toward anti-spike CD8 responses and likely underestimated virus-specific expansions, missing private and CD4 specificities.

V lost 2 bases and J lost 5 bases, and the count of bases not matched to a germline gene is 7. The germline V gene specifies KGHSH as CDR1 and LQKENI as CDR2. CDR3 length: 16 amino acids, cysteine to phenylalanine. This entry keeps only the CDR3 DNA: 48 bases, framed from base 1. At least ten counts were recorded for this clonotype. The clone's antigen remains unknown. Base qualities are not recorded, but no much larger clone differs from it by a single base. Libraries were built with 5' RACE. TCRdb shows the sequencer as NextSeq 500. To correct for sequencing error and PCR bias, the TCR library protocol tagged individual cDNA molecules with unique molecular identifiers. Both TCR alpha and beta chains were sequenced, and tight co-correlation was observed between alpha and beta sequence abundances in each sample. The original methods were these. Decombinator V4 was used to annotate the V gene, J gene and CDR3 of the TCR sequences. Expanded TCRs were defined as changing significantly between any two time points under a Poisson model with p below 0.0001. TCR abundances were normalised to the total number of TCRs sequenced per sample and were expressed as counts per million. MAIT TCRs were defined by TRAV1-2 paired with TRAJ12, TRAJ20 or TRAJ33, and iNKT TCRs by TRAV10 paired with TRAJ18. VDJdb, accessed 1 November 2021, was searched for CMV, EBV and SARS-CoV-2 annotated TCRs, with TCRs annotated for multiple antigens excluded. TCRdb trimmed public reads at Q25 via fastp, called clones via MiXCR and kept in-frame beta chains. Each CDR3 protein appears once, grouped with its most common genes and DNA. The V and J calls were determined by TCRdb, not by the authors. A total of 45,000 to 55,000 distinct CDR3 sequences appear in this sample, about 6.5% of them only once. The ten most abundant clones make up approximately 3% of the sample.

A case-control design nested within a healthcare worker cohort in London, UK, was used, with weekly nasopharyngeal swab PCR tests and blood sampling performed. Healthcare workers were recruited during the week of the UK lockdown, between 23 and 31 March 2020, and followed weekly for up to about 16 weeks. Sequencing was performed on whole blood, taken at baseline. Recombination linked TRBV18 to TRBJ2-3; TRBD2 lines up with 10 middle nucleotides. This receptor was obtained from an adult who was a healthcare worker with PCR-confirmed SARS-CoV-2 infection or an uninfected control (not recorded which). The CDR3 in this case is CASSPASGGAGDTQYF. The DNA sequence is given as TGTGCCAGCTCACCAGCTAGCGGGGGTGCTGGAGATACGCAGTATTTT.